The present entry profiles one T cell receptor beta chain with its context. The source of the sample is a study of blood T cell repertoires in COVID-19. Produced via immunoSEQ multiplex PCR; TCRdb's table is partial and in-frame only. The top ten clones hold 3% to 4% of a sample with 200,000 to 250,000 clones, roughly 88% of them seen once. CDR1 is SNHLY, CDR2 FYNNEI, per germline. J was trimmed by 3 bases and V by 6 bases; bases with no gene match: 7. The CDR3 loop spans 14 amino acids. The V call is TRBV2, the J call TRBJ2-7; 8 nucleotides line up with TRBD1. The sequenced material came from PBMCs or T cells enriched from blood (not recorded which). This sequence was found in a young woman who had been exposed to COVID-19. As DNA, the CDR3 is TGTGCCAGCAGACAGGGGGACTGGTACTACGAGCAGTACTTC. It codes for CASRQGDWYYEQYF.